This TCR beta chain is drawn from a study of tumor-infiltrating lymphocytes in primary liver carcinoma. Germline DNA was also extracted, and blood RNA was taken from unsorted whole blood. Making TCR beta cDNA involved around 500 ng total RNA and a constant-region primer. Modified slightly, ARM-PCR produced TCR beta libraries over three nested multiplex PCR rounds. TCRdb used MiXCR to reprocess the multiplex PCR reads, holding one entry per CDR3 protein. Among 190,000 or so distinct CDR3 sequences, less than 75% were seen once, and the ten largest hold approximately 6.5%. The sequence was collected from a woman aged 60-75 years with primary liver carcinoma and hepatitis B virus infection. Sequencing was carried out using peripheral blood.

The CDR3 DNA follows: TGTGCCAGCAGTGATAGGTCTGAGCGTAGGAAAAACATTCAGTACTTC. Residues: CASSDRSERRKNIQYF. The rearrangement joins TRBV6-1 to TRBJ2-4, with no clear D. Trimming pared 3 bases from V and 4 bases from J, leaving 16 bases between. Per germline, CDR1 MNHNS and CDR2 SASEGT. The CDR3 sequence is 16 residues long.